The TCR beta chain described here comes from a study of T cell repertoires in cytomegalovirus infection. This clonotype was counted a few times. V lost 4 bases and J lost 2, with 16 bases in between. The germline CDR1 and CDR2 sequences are MNHEY and SVGEGT. The CDR3 spans 16 residues. Each CDR3 protein is one row after TCRdb ran MiXCR on the reads. Among around 490,000 distinct CDR3 sequences listed, about 25% were seen once. Material: PBMCs. V and J are TRBV6-2 or TRBV6-3 and TRBJ2-3; D is possibly TRBD2 (5 bases). This sequence was found in a human donor in good health (CMV status not recorded). Some clones in this sample may be carry-over from other donors' samples. CDR3 bases: TGTGCCAGCAGTTCCCCGACGCGGGCCCTCACAGATACGCAGTATTTT. This gives the protein CASSSPTRALTDTQYF.